A single T cell receptor (beta chain) is shown here with its context. No cognate antigen has been identified for it. Libraries were constructed by the immunoSEQ multiplex PCR assay. For the multiplex PCR, a mixture combining 60 forward primers for TCR Vbeta segments and 13 reverse primers for TCR Jbeta segments was used. The CDR3 region of rearranged TCR beta genes was amplified from genomic DNA with a multiplex PCR assay. On the Illumina HiSeq System, the amplified TCR beta libraries were sequenced as 87-base-pair reads. Per the authors' processing: A later analysis counted about 82 million unique TCR beta chains across the approximately 700 repertoires, and 9.5 million to 11 million of these chains were shared by at least two donors. To remove PCR and sequencing errors, raw reads were error-corrected and collapsed into unique sequences using a nearest-neighbor algorithm that merged closely related sequences. V, D and J gene segments were assigned by aligning CDR3 sequences to IMGT reference sequences. For a sequence to be retained, a match of at least six nucleotides was required to both a V gene segment and a J gene segment. A rearrangement counted as productive if the CDR3 had no stop codons and remained in frame with V and J, and every other rearrangement counted as non-productive. Following IMGT convention, CDR3 was defined as the stretch from the second conserved V-encoded cysteine to the conserved J-encoded phenylalanine. The earlier analysis of fewer than 700 of the donors excluded sequences that lacked an unambiguous match to a single V gene segment. In an earlier analysis of a few hundred of the donors, V segments were called functional above 56.7% productive rearrangements and were called segregating when the between-donor standard deviation exceeded 5%. To diagnose cytomegalovirus status from the catalog of TCR beta chain sequences, a statistical classification framework was built. A later analysis assigned V and J genes by comparing TCR nucleotide sequences with IMGT/GENE-DB human TR gene sequences. In a later analysis, CDR3 sequences and most-parsimonious VDJ recombination scenarios were assigned using the TCRdist pipeline. In a later analysis, each TCR beta chain was defined by its CDR3 amino acid sequence together with its V-gene family, and reads lacking a unique V-gene family were excluded. To address suspected cross-contamination and a sequencing artifact, a later analysis removed roughly 580 highly shared, low-generation-probability nucleotide sequences. In a later analysis, a clonal expansion index for each public chain was calculated from normalized within-repertoire ranks of inferred template counts. Generation probabilities in a later analysis came from a VDJ recombination model fitted to out-of-frame rearrangements, and those results were checked against IGoR. A later analysis scored TCR-TCR, TCR-HLA and TCR-CMV co-occurrence with hypergeometric tests, applying a repertoire-size bias correction to TCR pairs. In a later analysis, false discovery rates were estimated by permuting HLA or CMV assignments 20 times. A later analysis grouped co-occurring TCRs with DBSCAN, adding TCRdist sequence similarity when clustering within HLA-allele-positive subsets. Co-occurrence clustering excluded repertoires with fewer than 30,000 or more than 120,000 public chains, plus five with anomalous nucleotide sharing. TCRdb stores this immuneACCESS table with in-frame sequences only. Part of the clones is absent; in the studies checked, under half of the shortfall reflects unresolved V genes, and no reason is known for the rest. From that table come the V and J calls and clone size; the DNA was used to work out D and trimming. This sample's listing comprises approximately 43,000 clones. About 1.8% of the sample goes to the ten largest clones.

The cohort comprised several hundred healthy bone marrow donors. At the time of sampling, every cohort member was nominally healthy, though immune exposures that went unrecorded were likely present. The donor tested CMV seronegative, placing the donor among the 300 to 400 seronegative members of the cohort. Every donor gave a peripheral blood sample, and the peripheral blood mononuclear cells from that sample were used for TCR beta sequencing. Genomic DNA was extracted from the blood cell samples with the Qiagen DNeasy Blood Extraction Kit. The data belong to a study of cytomegalovirus exposure and HLA in healthy donors (dated by TCRdb to between 2016 and 2019). Study-level background: An earlier analysis of several hundred of the donors reported roughly 300 Gb of sequence data and 117 million unique TCR beta sequences from about 200 million T cells. In the later analysis, no new phenotypic data were used to find candidate immune exposures; instead, reliance was placed on TCR beta sequences and their occurrence across donors. To study patterns of TCR occurrence, a later analysis re-analyzed previously published TCR beta repertoires from more than 550 donors and added high-resolution HLA genotyping. All discovery cohort repertoires had been generated on a single sequencing platform. A later genetic analysis used genome-wide SNP genotypes for about 65% of the 666 donors, treating that subset as a discovery cohort. Typing coverage differed by locus: A, B, C, DRB1 and DQB1 were typed in roughly 620-630 donors, DQA1 in 500 to 550, DPA1 in over 600, and DPB1 in 450 to 490. The study used immunosequencing to profile the T cell repertoires of more than 650 subjects and linked those repertoires to cytomegalovirus serostatus. Four or five DR-DQ haplotypes were handled as single units for association and clustering, since linkage in the cohort was strong. An early release covering 500 to 750 HLA-typed donors comprised approximately 300 gigabases of sequencing data and 85 million or so unique TCR sequences. Class I and class II HLA loci were covered by the typing at four-digit resolution. To predict cytomegalovirus infection status, the study combined high-throughput TCR immunosequencing, statistical association of individual TCRs with disease status, and machine learning. On average, around 240,000 unique TCR beta nucleotide sequences were sequenced per donor among about 400 genotyped donors of the cohort, with roughly 18% of those sequences being non-productive. Among the roughly 430 genotyped donors, around 79% belonged to the genetic ancestry cluster associated with self-reported Caucasian donors. The aim of the study was to test whether cataloging public T cell receptors could identify signatures of past pathogen exposure. An earlier analysis of 500 to 750 of the donors applied high-throughput TCR beta sequencing to assess whether each TCR beta V gene segment acted as functional or pseudogenic. Besides the first cohort of roughly 700 subjects, a separate validation cohort made up of over 100 different subjects was used. Alongside the repertoire data, information on donor age, sex, ethnicity and CMV serostatus was compiled. Paper-wide results and their limitations: According to the authors, the approach could potentially be generalized to other disease states and immunological phenotypes. Several of the top co-occurrence clusters appeared to be linked to parvovirus B19, influenza, CMV and Epstein-Barr virus, according to a later analysis. A few of the identified cytomegalovirus-associated TCR beta chains were confirmed in vitro to be specific for cytomegalovirus antigens. The classifier was reported to diagnose cytomegalovirus status with high specificity and sensitivity in both the original and validation cohorts. In a later analysis, the rate of TCR association differed among HLA loci, with DRB1 alleles having the most associated TCRs and HLA-C alleles having the fewest. A later analysis associated about 17,000 TCR beta sequences with specific HLA alleles at a false discovery rate of 0.05. An association between a missense DCLRE1C variant and V-gene and J-gene trimming of TCR beta chains was found in a later genetic analysis and replicated in an independent cohort. A group of highly shared sequence variants was considered likely to be a technical artifact of the sequencing pipeline. In a later analysis, HLA-associated TCR beta chains were found to be more clonally expanded and to have lower generation probabilities than equally common non-associated chains. A further reported finding was that TCR beta sequences accurately predicted the HLA-A and HLA-B alleles for most subjects in the first cohort. In an earlier analysis of around 500 of the donors, most TCR beta V segments appeared in productive rearrangements about 87% or about 30% of the time, broadly matching IMGT annotations. Some IMGT-functional V segments, including TRBV6-2 and TRBV6-3, could not be distinguished by the 87-base-pair reads and were therefore excluded. The cohort was sequenced for TCR beta chains only, and without alpha or paired-chain data the features that could be detected were limited. When HLA alleles, especially DR and DQ, strongly co-occurred, attributing TCR associations to individual alleles was difficult. For the cohort, immune exposure information was limited to CMV serostatus. While some public TCRs were present in many individuals, most TCR sequences turned up only very rarely across donors. In the study, 164 TCR beta chains were listed as associated with cytomegalovirus. Because HLA typing was unavailable for some donors at each locus, only the typed subset was used in association tests. Correlated functional status among segregating V segments might reflect linkage disequilibrium, but an unknown experimental factor could not be ruled out. Because counts were too low, roughly 18 rarely observed V segments, including chromosome 9 orphons, were left out of the earlier analysis of several hundred of the donors. Compared with the 666-donor mean, donors in an Asian-associated ancestry cluster had fewer N-insertions in productive TCRs, according to a later genetic analysis. Presence/absence analyses assumed roughly uniform sequencing depth across donors, an assumption that may not hold. According to a later analysis, most CMV-associated TCR beta chains appeared to be HLA-restricted, and the HLA associations seemed to be driven largely by CMV exposure.

The germline V gene gives CDR1 as SGDLS and CDR2 as YYNGEE. From V the trimming removes 3 bases and from J it removes 4 bases, while the gene matches leave 11 bases of the junction unaccounted for. CDR3 length: 16 amino acids, cysteine to phenylalanine. Of the read, only the CDR3 DNA is kept; its 48 bases are in frame from base 1. Sequenced: PBMCs. The clonotype was recovered from a woman in her 30s in good health and CMV-seronegative. Recombination connected TRBV9 to TRBJ1-2; the junction holds 8 bases that match TRBD1. The CDR3: CASSAPSGQGVYGYTF. The sequenced DNA: TGTGCCAGCAGCGCCCCGTCCGGACAGGGCGTCTATGGCTACACCTTC.